This T cell receptor beta chain was captured in a study of human T cells and chemical hapten exposure. Trimming stripped 1 base from V and 7 bases from J, with 11 bases between. This CDR3 region has 15 residues. Germline assignment: CDR1 SGHTA and CDR2 FQGNSA. Time point defined: patch test 1, 2 weeks after DPC sensitization. Described treatment: therapeutic diphenylcyclopropenone sensitization with weekly scalp DPC. Individual cDNA molecules (in the library) carried attached unique molecular identifiers. TCRdb itself ran the RACE reads through MiXCR, one entry per CDR3 protein. The profile shows tens of thousands of distinct CDR3 sequences, 9.3% of them singletons. Ten or more counts support this clonotype.

This sample comprised whole blood, obtained in connection with sensitization to the hapten diphenylcyclopropenone (DPC). The receptor comes from a woman aged 35 to 49 with alopecia areata. Some clones in this sample may be carry-over from other donors' samples. The chain is built from TRBV7-2 and TRBJ1-6; no clear D. CDR3: CASSLVGGTNSPLHF. The CDR3 region has the DNA TGTGCCAGCAGCTTAGTCGGCGGAACCAATTCACCCCTCCACTTT.